This T cell receptor beta chain was identified in a study of human T cells and chemical hapten exposure. Study-wide background: TCR yields per sample varied mostly from small pooled library volume differences. Study-wide findings and caveats: A positive correlation with patch test score was shown by PT1 expanded TCR counts. TCRs at high frequency, those above 1 in 1000, did not change with DPC sensitization.

This clonotype was counted many times. The antigen remains unidentified. The sample's time point: patch test 1, 2 weeks after DPC sensitization. Indicated treatment: therapeutic diphenylcyclopropenone sensitization with weekly scalp DPC. Whole blood, unfractionated, served as the material for total RNA extraction. One entry per CDR3 protein results from TCRdb running MiXCR on the RACE reads. Found here are around 75,000 distinct CDR3 sequences, about 10% of them singletons; the top ten hold roughly 3.4%. CDR1 and CDR2 from the germline V gene are LNHDA and SQIVND (reference sequence). CDR3 length: 14 amino acids. V gave up 9 bases and J gave up 0 bases, with 9 bases separating them.

This receptor was obtained from a woman aged 55-70 years with alopecia areata. Some clones in this sample may be carry-over from other donors' samples. The material was whole blood, obtained in connection with sensitization to the hapten diphenylcyclopropenone (DPC). The rearrangement uses TRBV19 and TRBJ2-6; no firm D call. The CDR3 sequence is CASTRGSGANVLTF. The CDR3 DNA follows: TGTGCCAGCACCAGAGGCTCTGGGGCCAACGTCCTGACTTTC.